This entry features one TCR beta chain sequence. Its target is not known. Some clones are missing from TCRdb's copy, which holds only in-frame ones; the method was immunoSEQ multiplex PCR. The repertoire has more than 70,000 clones, roughly 90% of them found once; the top ten carry 25% to 30%. The V end lost 8 bases, the J end lost 7 bases, and 18 bases lay between the germline ends. The CDR3 totals 14 residues. Germline lookup yields CDR1 MNHEY and CDR2 SVGAGI. This sample was taken from a study of T cell responses to AZD1222 COVID-19 vaccine. Study-level points and caveats: Spike-specific TCR breadth and depth grew following two AZD1222 doses. Donors in the cohort were predominantly white British and more often female, and clonal diversity was possibly underestimated.

Analyses pooled second doses at about 4 or about 12 weeks. Here the sequenced sample was peripheral blood, taken 28 days after the second AZD1222 dose. This TCR was sampled from an adult who received the AZD1222 COVID-19 vaccine. V usage is TRBV6-5 and J usage is TRBJ1-5, with a possible D match to TRBD1 (6 bases). The CDR3 bases are TGTGCCAGCGAGACAGGAACCCCAGGGCAGCCCCAGCATTTT. Translated: CASETGTPGQPQHF.